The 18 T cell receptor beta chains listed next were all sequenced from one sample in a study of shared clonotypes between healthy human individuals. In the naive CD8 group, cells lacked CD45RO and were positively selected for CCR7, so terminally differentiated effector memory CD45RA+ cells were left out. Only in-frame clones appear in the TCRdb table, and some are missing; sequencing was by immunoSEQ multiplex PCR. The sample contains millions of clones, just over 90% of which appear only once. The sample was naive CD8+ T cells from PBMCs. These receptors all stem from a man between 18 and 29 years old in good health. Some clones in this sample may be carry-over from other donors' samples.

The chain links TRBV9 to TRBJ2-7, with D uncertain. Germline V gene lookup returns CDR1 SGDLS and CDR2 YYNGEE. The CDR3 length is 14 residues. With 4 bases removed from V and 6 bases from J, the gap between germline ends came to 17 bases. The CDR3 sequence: CASSPTSYGPEQYF. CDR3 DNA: TGTGCCAGCAGCCCTACGTCGTATGGGCCCGAGCAGTACTTC. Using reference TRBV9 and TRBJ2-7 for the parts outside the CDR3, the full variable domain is DSGVTQTPKHLITATGQRVTLRCSPRSGDLSVYWYQQSLDQGLQFLIQYYNGEERAKGNILERFSAQQFPDLHSELNLSSLELGDSALYFCASSPTSYGPEQYFGPGTRLTVT.

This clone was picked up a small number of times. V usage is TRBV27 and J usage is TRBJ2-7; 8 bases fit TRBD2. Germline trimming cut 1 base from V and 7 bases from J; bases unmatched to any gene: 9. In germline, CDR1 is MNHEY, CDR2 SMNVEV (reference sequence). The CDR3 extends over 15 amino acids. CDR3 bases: TGTGCCAGCAGTTTATTAGTAGCGGGAACAGGGGAGCAGTACTTC. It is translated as CASSLLVAGTGEQYF.

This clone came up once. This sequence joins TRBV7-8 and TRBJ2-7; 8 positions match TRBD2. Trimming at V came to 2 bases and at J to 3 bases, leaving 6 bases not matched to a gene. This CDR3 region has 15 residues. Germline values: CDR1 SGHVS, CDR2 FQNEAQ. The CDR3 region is CASSLRAGVGYEQYF. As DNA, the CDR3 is TGTGCCAGCAGCTTACGAGCGGGAGTAGGCTACGAGCAGTACTTC.

CDR3 DNA sequence: TGTGCCAGCACCACAGGGCCAACTGAAGCTTTCTTT. Its protein is CASTTGPTEAFF. The chain has TRBV21-1 and TRBJ1-1; TRBD1, the table's D call, was not compared with the DNA. TRBV21-1 is assigned pseudogene status. The CDR3 is made up of 12 amino acids.

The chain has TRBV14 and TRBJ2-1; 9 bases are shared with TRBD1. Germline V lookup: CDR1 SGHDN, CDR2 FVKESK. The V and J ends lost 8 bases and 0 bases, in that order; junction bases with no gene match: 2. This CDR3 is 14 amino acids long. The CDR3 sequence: CASQTGGSYNEQFF. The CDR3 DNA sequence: TGTGCCAGCCAGACAGGGGGCTCCTACAATGAGCAGTTCTTC.

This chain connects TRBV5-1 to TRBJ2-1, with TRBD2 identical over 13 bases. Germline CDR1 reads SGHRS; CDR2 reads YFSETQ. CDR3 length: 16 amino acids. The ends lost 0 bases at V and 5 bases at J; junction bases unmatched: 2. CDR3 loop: CASSLGTSGSDNEQFF. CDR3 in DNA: TGCGCCAGCAGCTTGGGGACTAGCGGGAGTGACAATGAGCAGTTCTTC.

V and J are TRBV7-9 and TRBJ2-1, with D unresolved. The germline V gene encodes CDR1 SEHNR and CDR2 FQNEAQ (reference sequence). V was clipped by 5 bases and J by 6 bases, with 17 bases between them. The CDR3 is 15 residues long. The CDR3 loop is CASSPAPLPANEQFF. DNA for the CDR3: TGTGCCAGCAGCCCCGCCCCGCTCCCAGCCAATGAGCAGTTCTTC.

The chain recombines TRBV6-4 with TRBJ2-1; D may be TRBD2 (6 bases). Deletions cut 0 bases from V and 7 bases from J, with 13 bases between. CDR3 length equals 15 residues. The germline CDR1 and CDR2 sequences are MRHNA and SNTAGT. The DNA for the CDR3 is TGTGCCAGCAGTGACTCGATTTGGCGGGGTAATGAGCAGTTCTTC. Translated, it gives CASSDSIWRGNEQFF.

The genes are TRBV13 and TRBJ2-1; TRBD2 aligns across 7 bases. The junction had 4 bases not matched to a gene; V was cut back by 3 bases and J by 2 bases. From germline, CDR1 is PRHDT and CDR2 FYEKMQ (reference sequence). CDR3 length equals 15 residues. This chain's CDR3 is CASSFQAGPYNEQFF. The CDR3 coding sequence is TGTGCCAGCAGCTTCCAAGCGGGACCCTACAATGAGCAGTTCTTC. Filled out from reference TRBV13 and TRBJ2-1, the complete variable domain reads AAGVIQSPRHLIKEKRETATLKCYPIPRHDTVYWYQQGPGQDPQFLISFYEKMQSDKGSIPDRFSAQQFSDYHSELNMSSLELGDSALYFCASSFQAGPYNEQFFGPGTRLTVL.

The CDR3 protein is CASSPGQRNQPQHF. CDR3 coding DNA: TGTGCCAGCAGCCCGGGACAGCGCAATCAGCCCCAGCATTTT. The gene calls are TRBV21-1 and TRBJ1-5; the table calls TRBD1, which could not be checked here. TRBV21-1 is a pseudogene locus. The CDR3 is 14 amino acids.

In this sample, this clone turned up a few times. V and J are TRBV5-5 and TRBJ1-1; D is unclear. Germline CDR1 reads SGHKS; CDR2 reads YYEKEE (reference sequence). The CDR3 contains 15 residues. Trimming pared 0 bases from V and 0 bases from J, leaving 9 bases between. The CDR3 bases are TGTGCCAGCAGCTTGGGAGCATGGTTGAACACTGAAGCTTTCTTT. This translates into CASSLGAWLNTEAFF.

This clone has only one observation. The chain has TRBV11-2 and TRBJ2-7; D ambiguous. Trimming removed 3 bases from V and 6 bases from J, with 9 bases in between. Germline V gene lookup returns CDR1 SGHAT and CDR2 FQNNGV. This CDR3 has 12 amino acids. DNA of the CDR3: TGTGCCAGCAGCTTCACCCTTCGCGAGCAGTACTTC. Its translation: CASSFTLREQYF.

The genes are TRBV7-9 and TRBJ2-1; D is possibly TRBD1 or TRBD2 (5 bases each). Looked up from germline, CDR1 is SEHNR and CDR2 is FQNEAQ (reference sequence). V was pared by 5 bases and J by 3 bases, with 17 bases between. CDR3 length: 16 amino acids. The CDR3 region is CASSPGTGIVYNEQFF. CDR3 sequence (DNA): TGTGCCAGCAGCCCAGGGACCGGGATCGTCTACAATGAGCAGTTCTTC.

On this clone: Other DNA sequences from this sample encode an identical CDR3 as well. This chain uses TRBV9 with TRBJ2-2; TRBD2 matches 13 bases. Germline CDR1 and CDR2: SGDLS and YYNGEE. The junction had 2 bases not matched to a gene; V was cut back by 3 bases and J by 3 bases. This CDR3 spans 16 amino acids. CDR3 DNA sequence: TGTGCCAGCAGCGGGACTAGCGGGAGTTACACCGGGGAGCTGTTTTTT. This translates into CASSGTSGSYTGELFF. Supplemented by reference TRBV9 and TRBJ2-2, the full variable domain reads DSGVTQTPKHLITATGQRVTLRCSPRSGDLSVYWYQQSLDQGLQFLIQYYNGEERAKGNILERFSAQQFPDLHSELNLSSLELGDSALYFCASSGTSGSYTGELFFGEGSRLTVL.

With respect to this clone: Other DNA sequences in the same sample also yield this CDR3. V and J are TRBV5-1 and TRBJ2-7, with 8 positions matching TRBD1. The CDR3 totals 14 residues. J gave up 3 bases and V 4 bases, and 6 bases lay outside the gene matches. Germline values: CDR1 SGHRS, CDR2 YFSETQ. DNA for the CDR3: TGCGCCAGCAGCCTGGCTGGACAGGGCTACGAGCAGTACTTC. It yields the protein CASSLAGQGYEQYF.

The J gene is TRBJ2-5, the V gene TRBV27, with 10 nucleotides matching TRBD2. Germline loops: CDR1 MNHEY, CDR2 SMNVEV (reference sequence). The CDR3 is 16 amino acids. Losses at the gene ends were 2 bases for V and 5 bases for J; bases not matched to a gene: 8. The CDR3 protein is CASSLKLAGVGETQYF. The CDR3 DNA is TGTGCCAGCAGTTTAAAGCTAGCGGGAGTGGGGGAGACCCAGTACTTC.

The chain's CDR3 is CSVDGPEGNLGYEQYF. The DNA of the CDR3 is TGCAGCGTTGATGGGCCGGAGGGGAACTTAGGCTACGAGCAGTACTTC. The chain recombines TRBV29-1 with TRBJ2-7; the D gene is possibly TRBD2 (6 bases). Trimming shortened V by 3 bases and J by 3 bases, and 21 bases separated the two germline ends. This CDR3 contains 16 residues. Germline assignment: CDR1 SQVTM and CDR2 ANQGSEA.

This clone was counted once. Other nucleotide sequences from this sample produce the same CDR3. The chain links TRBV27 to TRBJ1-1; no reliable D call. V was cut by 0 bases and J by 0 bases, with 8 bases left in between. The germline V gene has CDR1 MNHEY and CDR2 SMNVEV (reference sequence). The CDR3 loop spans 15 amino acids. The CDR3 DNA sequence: TGTGCCAGCAGTTTATCGCGGGGAATGAACACTGAAGCTTTCTTT. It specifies CASSLSRGMNTEAFF.